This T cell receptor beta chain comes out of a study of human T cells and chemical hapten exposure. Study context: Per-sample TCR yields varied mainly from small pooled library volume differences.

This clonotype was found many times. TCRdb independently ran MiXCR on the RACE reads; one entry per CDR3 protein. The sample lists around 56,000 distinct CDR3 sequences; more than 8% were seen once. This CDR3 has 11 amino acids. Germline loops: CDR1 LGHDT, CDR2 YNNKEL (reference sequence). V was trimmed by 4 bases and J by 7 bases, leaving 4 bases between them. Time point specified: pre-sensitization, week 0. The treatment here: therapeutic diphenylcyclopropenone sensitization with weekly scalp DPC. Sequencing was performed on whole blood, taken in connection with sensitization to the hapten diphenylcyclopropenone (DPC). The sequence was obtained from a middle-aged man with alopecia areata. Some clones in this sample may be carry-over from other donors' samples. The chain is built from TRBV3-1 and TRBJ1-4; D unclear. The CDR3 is CASSLREKLFF. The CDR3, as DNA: TGTGCCAGCAGCCTTCGTGAAAAACTGTTTTTT.